This section outlines one T cell receptor beta chain sequence together with its context. These data are taken from a study of shared T cell receptors in the human thymus. The CDR3 spans 15 residues. J gave up 2 bases and V 4 bases, and 7 bases lay outside the gene matches. Germline V gene data show CDR1 as ENHRY and CDR2 as SYGVKD. Sequencing used immunoSEQ multiplex PCR; TCRdb keeps in-frame clones, though not all of them. Of 500,000 to 750,000 clones in the sample, 70% to 90% were seen once. The same sample was also studied in work on human thymus T cells. That work adds: Resections that were taken during corrective heart surgery supplied the thymus tissue.

The gene calls are TRBV10-3 and TRBJ1-1; TRBD1 agrees at 7 bases. The sequencing sample was made of thymocytes. The receptor's source is a boy in the first two years of life with a congenital heart defect. The CDR3 DNA follows: TGTGCCATCAGTGGGGAGACAGGGATTAACACTGAAGCTTTCTTT. This encodes CAISGETGINTEAFF.